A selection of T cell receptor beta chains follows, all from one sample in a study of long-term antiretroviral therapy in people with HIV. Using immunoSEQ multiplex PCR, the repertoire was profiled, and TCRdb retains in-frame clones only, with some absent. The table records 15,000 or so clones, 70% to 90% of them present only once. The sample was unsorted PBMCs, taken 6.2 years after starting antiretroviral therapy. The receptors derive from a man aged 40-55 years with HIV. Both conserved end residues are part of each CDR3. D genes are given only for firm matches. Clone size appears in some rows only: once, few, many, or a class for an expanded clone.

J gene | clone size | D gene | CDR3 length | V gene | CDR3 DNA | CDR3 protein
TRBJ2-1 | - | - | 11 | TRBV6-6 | TGTGCCAGCAGCGCCGCCAATGAGCAGTTCTTC | CASSAANEQFF
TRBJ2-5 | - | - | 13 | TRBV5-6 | TGTGCCAGCAGCTTTGGGGACACAGAGACCCAGTACTTC | CASSFGDTETQYF
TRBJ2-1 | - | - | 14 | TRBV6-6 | TGTGCCAGCACCTGGGCGGAGCCCTACAATGAGCAGTTCTTC | CASTWAEPYNEQFF
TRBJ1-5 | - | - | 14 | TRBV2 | TGTGCCAGCAGTCGAACAGATAGCAATCAGCCCCAGCATTTT | CASSRTDSNQPQHF
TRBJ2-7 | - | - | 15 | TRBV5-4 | TGTGCCAGCAGCTTGGGGGCGGGATTCTCCTACGAGCAGTACTTC | CASSLGAGFSYEQYF
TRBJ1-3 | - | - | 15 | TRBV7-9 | TGTGCCAGCAGCTTTTCTGCTTTAGGTGGAAACACCATATATTTT | CASSFSALGGNTIYF
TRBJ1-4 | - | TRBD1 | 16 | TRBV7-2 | TGTGCCAGCTCTAGGGACAGGACCTCAACTAATGAAAAACTGTTTTTT | CASSRDRTSTNEKLFF
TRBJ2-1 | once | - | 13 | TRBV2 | TGTGCCAGCAGTGAACAGGGGATGAATGAGCAGTTCTTC | CASSEQGMNEQFF
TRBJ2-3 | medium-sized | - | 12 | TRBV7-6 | TGTGCCAGCAGCTCGTTGGGGGCCCAAGGGTATTTT | CASSSLGAQGYF
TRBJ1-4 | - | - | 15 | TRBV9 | TGTGCCAGCAGCTCCCAGGGCCTCCTGGGCGGAAAACTGTTTTTT | CASSSQGLLGGKLFF
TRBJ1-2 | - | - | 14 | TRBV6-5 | TGTGCCAGCAGCCTCGGGCCAATTCGGGACGGCTACACCTTC | CASSLGPIRDGYTF
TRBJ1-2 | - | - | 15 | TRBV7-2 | TGTGCCAGCAGCCCCAATGGTGCCGGGGGCTATGGCTACACCTTC | CASSPNGAGGYGYTF
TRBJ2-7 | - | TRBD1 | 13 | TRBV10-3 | TGTGCCATCAGCCCTGGACAGGCCTACGAGCAGTACTTC | CAISPGQAYEQYF
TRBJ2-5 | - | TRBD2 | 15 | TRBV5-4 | TGTGCCAGCAAAGGAGGCGGGAGTGTTCAAGAGACCCAGTACTTC | CASKGGGSVQETQYF
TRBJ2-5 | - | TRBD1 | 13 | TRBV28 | TGTGCCAGCAGTTTACTCAGCGGACAGGTCCAGTACTTC | CASSLLSGQVQYF
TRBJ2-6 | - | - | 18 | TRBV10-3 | TGTGCCATCAGCCCTAAACAGGGACTGGGAGCTGGGGCCAACGTCCTGACTTTC | CAISPKQGLGAGANVLTF
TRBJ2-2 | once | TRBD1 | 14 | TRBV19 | TGTGCCAGTCGGGGACAGGGTAATACCGGGGAGCTGTTTTTT | CASRGQGNTGELFF
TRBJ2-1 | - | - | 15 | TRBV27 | TGTGCCAGCAGTTTATCGGGATTCTCCTACAATGAGCAGTTCTTC | CASSLSGFSYNEQFF
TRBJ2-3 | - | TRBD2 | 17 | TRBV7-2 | TGTGCCAGCAGCTTAACATGGCTAGCGGGAACAAGTGATACGCAGTATTTT | CASSLTWLAGTSDTQYF
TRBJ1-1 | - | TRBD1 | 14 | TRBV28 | TGTGCCAGCAGAACAGGGGCGGAGTACACTGAAGCTTTCTTT | CASRTGAEYTEAFF
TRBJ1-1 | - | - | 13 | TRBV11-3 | TGTGCCAGCAGCTGGACAGTGAACACTGAAGCTTTCTTT | CASSWTVNTEAFF
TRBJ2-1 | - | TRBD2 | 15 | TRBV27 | TGTGCCAGCAGTAGGACTAGCGGGTCCTACAATGAGCAGTTCTTC | CASSRTSGSYNEQFF
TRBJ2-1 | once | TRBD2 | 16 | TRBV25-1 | TGTGCCAGCAGTGCCCCGACTAGCGGGAGGTCAAATGAGCAGTTCTTC | CASSAPTSGRSNEQFF
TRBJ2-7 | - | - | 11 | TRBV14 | TGTGCCAGCAGCCAAGCTTACGAGCAGTACTTC | CASSQAYEQYF